This is a list of T cell receptor beta chains from one sample in a study of post-analysis software for immune sequencing data. MiXCR, applied by TCRdb to the PCR reads, yields one record per CDR3 protein. The sample carries 650,000 to 850,000 distinct CDR3 sequences, just over 45% recorded once. Sequencing used blood. These receptors were obtained from a girl aged 10 to 17 with multiple sclerosis. Each CDR3 is given without its conserved first and last residue. D genes are given only for firm matches. Clone size is not always given. Where it is, it says once, few, many or a class for expanded clones.

V: TRBV7-9; size: .; J: TRBJ2-1; D: .; CDR3: ASSLAGGSSNEQF
V: TRBV6-5; size: .; J: .; D: TRBD2; CDR3: ASSPKRGPYNEQF
V: TRBV7-6; size: few; J: TRBJ2-7; D: .; CDR3: ASSLWTPSYEQY
V: TRBV7-8; size: .; J: TRBJ2-5; D: TRBD2; CDR3: ASSLLGLPVEQY
V: TRBV7-2; size: .; J: TRBJ2-1; D: .; CDR3: ASSLGSEGEQF
V: TRBV4-3; size: .; J: TRBJ2-1; D: .; CDR3: ASSQGRQGIYEQF
V: TRBV4-3; size: .; J: TRBJ1-1; D: .; CDR3: ASSQGWSEAF
V: TRBV6-5; size: .; J: TRBJ1-1; D: .; CDR3: ASSYLGAGNTEAF
V: TRBV29-1; size: .; J: TRBJ2-7; D: .; CDR3: SVEDPLMGSYEQY
V: TRBV6-5; size: .; J: TRBJ2-7; D: .; CDR3: ASSPALAIYEQY
V: TRBV28; size: .; J: TRBJ2-1; D: .; CDR3: ASSSGFTYNEQF
V: TRBV12-3/TRBV12-4; size: .; J: TRBJ1-2; D: TRBD1; CDR3: ASSFRQGVVDGYT
V: TRBV12-3/TRBV12-4; size: few; J: TRBJ2-1; D: TRBD1; CDR3: ASTHLQDRGLGRMLEQF
V: TRBV6-5; size: few; J: TRBJ2-1; D: TRBD2; CDR3: ASSYSSLAVYNEQF
V: TRBV7-3; size: few; J: .; D: .; CDR3: ASSPADRVQPYEQY
V: TRBV19; size: .; J: TRBJ2-7; D: TRBD1; CDR3: ASSIGQGAAYEQY
V: TRBV7-3; size: .; J: TRBJ2-1; D: TRBD2; CDR3: ASRFPGLAGAGEQF
V: TRBV6-5; size: .; J: TRBJ1-5; D: .; CDR3: ASSYVLVLPQH
V: TRBV6-5; size: .; J: TRBJ2-7; D: .; CDR3: ASSHGAGEPVYEQY
V: TRBV13; size: few; J: TRBJ2-1; D: .; CDR3: ASSLESEQF
V: TRBV5-6; size: .; J: TRBJ2-1; D: TRBD2; CDR3: ASSSLTSGSSYNEQF
V: TRBV28; size: few; J: TRBJ2-7; D: .; CDR3: ASSPNGEQY
V: TRBV5-1; size: few; J: TRBJ2-1; D: .; CDR3: ASSLGEVQF
V: TRBV12-3/TRBV12-4; size: few; J: TRBJ2-3; D: .; CDR3: ASSLGSAPTDTQY
V: TRBV5-6; size: few; J: TRBJ2-2; D: TRBD2; CDR3: ASKGGLAANTGELF
V: TRBV29-1; size: .; J: TRBJ2-2; D: TRBD2; CDR3: SVGAPGLAGVVTGELF
V: TRBV10-3; size: few; J: TRBJ2-4; D: TRBD1; CDR3: AISVTGATPNRQY
V: TRBV12-3/TRBV12-4; size: .; J: TRBJ2-1; D: .; CDR3: ASSRASSTNEQF
V: TRBV9; size: .; J: TRBJ1-2; D: .; CDR3: ASSVAGGSFYGYT